This T cell receptor (beta chain) was retrieved from a study of blood T cell repertoires in COVID-19. Turning to the study itself: PBMCs, B-cell-depleted T cells, or T cells were the source of the cDNA or gDNA that made up the material.

The CDR3 contains 14 residues. Germline lookup yields CDR1 MNHNY and CDR2 SVGAGI (reference sequence). V shed 5 bases, J shed 3 bases, and the junction held 6 bases outside the gene matches. This table comes from immunoSEQ multiplex PCR, and its TCRdb copy is limited to in-frame clones, with some not included. The sample has approximately 90,000 clones, about 88% seen once. The clonotype was recovered from an elderly man with active or convalescent COVID-19. Material for sequencing was peripheral blood. The chain couples TRBV6-6 to TRBJ1-1, with 7 bases that match TRBD1. This chain's CDR3 is CASSRQGMDTEAFF. The CDR3 coding sequence is TGTGCCAGCAGTCGACAGGGTATGGACACTGAAGCTTTCTTT.